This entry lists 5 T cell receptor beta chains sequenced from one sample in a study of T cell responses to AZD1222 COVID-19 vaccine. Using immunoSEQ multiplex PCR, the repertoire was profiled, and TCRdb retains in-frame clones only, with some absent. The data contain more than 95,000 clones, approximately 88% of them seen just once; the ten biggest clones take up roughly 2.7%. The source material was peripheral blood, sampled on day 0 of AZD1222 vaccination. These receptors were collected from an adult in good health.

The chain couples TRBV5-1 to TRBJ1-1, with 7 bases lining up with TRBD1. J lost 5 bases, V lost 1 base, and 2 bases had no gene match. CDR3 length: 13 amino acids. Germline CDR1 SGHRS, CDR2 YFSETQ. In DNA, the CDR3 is TGCGCCAGCAGCTTGCAGGGGGGGACTGAAGCTTTCTTT. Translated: CASSLQGGTEAFF.

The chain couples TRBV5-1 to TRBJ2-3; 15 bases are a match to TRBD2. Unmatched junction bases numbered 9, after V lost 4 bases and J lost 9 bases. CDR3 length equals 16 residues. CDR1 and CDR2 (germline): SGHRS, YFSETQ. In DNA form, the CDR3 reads TGCGCCAGCAGCCAGGGACTAGCGGGAGGTGGACGGACGCAGTATTTT. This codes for CASSQGLAGGGRTQYF.

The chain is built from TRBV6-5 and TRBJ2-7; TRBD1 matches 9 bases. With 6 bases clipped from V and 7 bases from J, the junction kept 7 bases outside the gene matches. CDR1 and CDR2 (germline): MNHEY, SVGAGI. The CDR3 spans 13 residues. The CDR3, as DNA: TGTGCCAGCAGCGGGACAGGGCTACGGGAGCAGTACTTC. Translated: CASSGTGLREQYF.

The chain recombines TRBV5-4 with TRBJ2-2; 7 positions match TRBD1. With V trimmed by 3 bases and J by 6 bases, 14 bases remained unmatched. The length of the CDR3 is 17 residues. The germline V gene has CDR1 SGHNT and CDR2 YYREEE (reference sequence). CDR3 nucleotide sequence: TGTGCCAGCAGCTCGGCGAAGGGGGCCTCTCGGGCCGGGGAGCTGTTTTTT. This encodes CASSSAKGASRAGELFF.

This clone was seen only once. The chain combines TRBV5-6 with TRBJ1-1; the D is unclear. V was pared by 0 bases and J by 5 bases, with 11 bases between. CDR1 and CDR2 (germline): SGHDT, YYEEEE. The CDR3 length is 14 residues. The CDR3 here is CASSLGRRTTEAFF. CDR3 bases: TGTGCCAGCAGCTTGGGCAGACGAACAACTGAAGCTTTCTTT.